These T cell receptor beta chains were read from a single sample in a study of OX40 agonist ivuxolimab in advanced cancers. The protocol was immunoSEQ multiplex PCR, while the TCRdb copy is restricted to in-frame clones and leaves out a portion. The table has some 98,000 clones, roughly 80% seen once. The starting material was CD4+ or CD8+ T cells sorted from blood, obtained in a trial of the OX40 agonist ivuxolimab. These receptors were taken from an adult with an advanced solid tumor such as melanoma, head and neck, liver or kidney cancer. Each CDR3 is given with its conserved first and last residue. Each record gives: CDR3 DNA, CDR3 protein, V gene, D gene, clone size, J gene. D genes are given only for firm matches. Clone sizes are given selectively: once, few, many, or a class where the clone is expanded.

cdr3_nt: TGTGCCAGCAGCTTAAGTGGGGGGACTAACTACGAGCAGTACTTC; cdr3_aa: CASSLSGGTNYEQYF; v_call: TRBV7-2; d_call: TRBD2; clone_size: NA; j_call: TRBJ2-7
cdr3_nt: TGCGCCAGCAGCTCGACACTGAGGAACACTGAAGCTTTCTTT; cdr3_aa: CASSSTLRNTEAFF; v_call: TRBV5-1; d_call: NA; clone_size: NA; j_call: TRBJ1-1
cdr3_nt: TGTGCCAGCACCGTGGGGGGAACAGCTTACAACTATGGCTACACCTTC; cdr3_aa: CASTVGGTAYNYGYTF; v_call: TRBV7-2; d_call: NA; clone_size: NA; j_call: TRBJ1-2
cdr3_nt: TGTGCCACCACGGACCGGGGGGGCCCGTTTCAAGAGACCCAGTACTTC; cdr3_aa: CATTDRGGPFQETQYF; v_call: TRBV15; d_call: TRBD2; clone_size: NA; j_call: TRBJ2-5
cdr3_nt: TGTGCCAGCAGCGTAGAGGCTAGCTTAGGGAGAGATACGCAGTATTTT; cdr3_aa: CASSVEASLGRDTQYF; v_call: TRBV9; d_call: NA; clone_size: NA; j_call: TRBJ2-3
cdr3_nt: TGTGCCAGCGGTCAAAGGTTTGGGGAGACCCAGTACTTC; cdr3_aa: CASGQRFGETQYF; v_call: TRBV6-1; d_call: NA; clone_size: NA; j_call: TRBJ2-5
cdr3_nt: TGTGCCAGCAGTCTGGGAACCATCTATAATTCACCCCTCCACTTT; cdr3_aa: CASSLGTIYNSPLHF; v_call: TRBV28; d_call: NA; clone_size: once; j_call: TRBJ1-6
cdr3_nt: TGTGCCAGCAGCTTGACAGCAAGCTCCTACAATGAGCAGTTCTTC; cdr3_aa: CASSLTASSYNEQFF; v_call: TRBV5-8; d_call: NA; clone_size: NA; j_call: TRBJ2-1
cdr3_nt: TGTGCCAGTAGCATGTTAGGCGGGGGGGTTGAGCAGTTCTTC; cdr3_aa: CASSMLGGGVEQFF; v_call: TRBV19; d_call: TRBD2; clone_size: NA; j_call: TRBJ2-1
cdr3_nt: TGTGCCAGCAGTTTATCAGGGACGAGCTCCTATAATTCACCCCTCCACTTT; cdr3_aa: CASSLSGTSSYNSPLHF; v_call: TRBV27; d_call: NA; clone_size: once; j_call: TRBJ1-6
cdr3_nt: TGCGCCAGCGGGGAATGGAAGGGCGGTTGGACTGAAGCTTTCTTT; cdr3_aa: CASGEWKGGWTEAFF; v_call: TRBV10-2; d_call: NA; clone_size: NA; j_call: TRBJ1-1
cdr3_nt: TGTGCCAGCAGTTACGGAATCCAGGCTAGCTACGAGCAGTACTTC; cdr3_aa: CASSYGIQASYEQYF; v_call: TRBV6-5; d_call: NA; clone_size: NA; j_call: TRBJ2-7
cdr3_nt: TGTGCCAGCTCACCAATGGTAGGGGCTGGGGCCAACGTCCTGACTTTC; cdr3_aa: CASSPMVGAGANVLTF; v_call: TRBV18; d_call: NA; clone_size: NA; j_call: TRBJ2-6
cdr3_nt: TGTGCCAGCAGTCGCCCGGAGGGGGGGCCCTACGAGCAGTACTTC; cdr3_aa: CASSRPEGGPYEQYF; v_call: TRBV7-9; d_call: NA; clone_size: NA; j_call: TRBJ2-7
cdr3_nt: TGTGCCAGCAGCCTAAATGGGGGAAGCTCCTACGAGCAGTACTTC; cdr3_aa: CASSLNGGSSYEQYF; v_call: TRBV7-2; d_call: NA; clone_size: NA; j_call: TRBJ2-7
cdr3_nt: TGTGCCAGCAGTTCGTTTGGACTAGCGGGGGAAAATGAGCAGTTCTTC; cdr3_aa: CASSSFGLAGENEQFF; v_call: TRBV27; d_call: TRBD2; clone_size: NA; j_call: TRBJ2-1
cdr3_nt: TGTGCCTGGACGGGACAGGAAAATTCACCCCTCCACTTT; cdr3_aa: CAWTGQENSPLHF; v_call: TRBV30; d_call: TRBD1; clone_size: NA; j_call: TRBJ1-6
cdr3_nt: TGTGCCAGCAGTCCAGGGGCCAAGGGGAGCAATCAGCCCCAGCATTTT; cdr3_aa: CASSPGAKGSNQPQHF; v_call: TRBV28; d_call: NA; clone_size: NA; j_call: TRBJ1-5
cdr3_nt: TGTGCCAGCAGAGCAATCGATTTTTACAATGAGCAGTTCTTC; cdr3_aa: CASRAIDFYNEQFF; v_call: TRBV28; d_call: NA; clone_size: NA; j_call: TRBJ2-1
cdr3_nt: TGTGCCAGCAGTTTTCCGGGAGCGGTCGAGCAGTACTTC; cdr3_aa: CASSFPGAVEQYF; v_call: TRBV27; d_call: NA; clone_size: NA; j_call: TRBJ2-7
cdr3_nt: TGTGCCAGCAGTGAAGGGGCCCTATCCGAAGCTTTCTTT; cdr3_aa: CASSEGALSEAFF; v_call: TRBV25-1; d_call: NA; clone_size: NA; j_call: TRBJ1-1
cdr3_nt: TGTGCCAGCAGTTTAGGGGGCGGACACTCTGGAAACACCATATATTTT; cdr3_aa: CASSLGGGHSGNTIYF; v_call: TRBV28; d_call: NA; clone_size: NA; j_call: TRBJ1-3
cdr3_nt: TGTGCCAGCAGCTTAAGTGGGACAGACACAGATACGCAGTATTTT; cdr3_aa: CASSLSGTDTDTQYF; v_call: TRBV7-3; d_call: TRBD1; clone_size: NA; j_call: TRBJ2-3
cdr3_nt: TGTGCCAGCAGCTTAAGGTTGGGGACAGGCGCCAATCAGCCCCAGCATTTT; cdr3_aa: CASSLRLGTGANQPQHF; v_call: TRBV7-8; d_call: TRBD1; clone_size: NA; j_call: TRBJ1-5
cdr3_nt: TGTGCCTGGAGTGCACGGGACACCCGGAGCTATGGCTACACCTTC; cdr3_aa: CAWSARDTRSYGYTF; v_call: TRBV30; d_call: NA; clone_size: NA; j_call: TRBJ1-2
cdr3_nt: TGCGCCAGCAGCCAAGATCCTGGGTCTAGCGGGGGTCGGGCCAATGAGCAGTTCTTC; cdr3_aa: CASSQDPGSSGGRANEQFF; v_call: TRBV4-3; d_call: TRBD2; clone_size: NA; j_call: TRBJ2-1
cdr3_nt: TGTGCCAGCAGTGGGATGGCGGGGGTAGCCAAAAACATTCAGTACTTC; cdr3_aa: CASSGMAGVAKNIQYF; v_call: TRBV6-1; d_call: TRBD2; clone_size: NA; j_call: TRBJ2-4
cdr3_nt: TGTGCCAGCAGCTTCCGGCTGATGGAGAACTATGGCTACACCTTC; cdr3_aa: CASSFRLMENYGYTF; v_call: TRBV7-3; d_call: NA; clone_size: NA; j_call: TRBJ1-2
cdr3_nt: TGTGCCAGTAGCCCAGGGGGGTCAGGCTACACCTTC; cdr3_aa: CASSPGGSGYTF; v_call: TRBV19; d_call: TRBD1; clone_size: NA; j_call: TRBJ1-2